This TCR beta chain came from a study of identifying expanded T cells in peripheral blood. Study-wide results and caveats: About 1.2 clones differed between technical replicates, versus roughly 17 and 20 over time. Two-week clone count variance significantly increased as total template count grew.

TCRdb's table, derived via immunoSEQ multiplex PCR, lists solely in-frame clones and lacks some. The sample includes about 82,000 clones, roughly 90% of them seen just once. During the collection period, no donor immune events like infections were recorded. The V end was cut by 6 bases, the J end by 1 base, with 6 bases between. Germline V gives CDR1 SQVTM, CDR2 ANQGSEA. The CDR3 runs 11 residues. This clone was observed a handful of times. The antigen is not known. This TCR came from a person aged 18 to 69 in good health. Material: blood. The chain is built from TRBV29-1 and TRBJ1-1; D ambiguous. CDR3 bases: TGCAGCGTCCAGAGGAACACTGAAGCTTTCTTT. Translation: CSVQRNTEAFF.